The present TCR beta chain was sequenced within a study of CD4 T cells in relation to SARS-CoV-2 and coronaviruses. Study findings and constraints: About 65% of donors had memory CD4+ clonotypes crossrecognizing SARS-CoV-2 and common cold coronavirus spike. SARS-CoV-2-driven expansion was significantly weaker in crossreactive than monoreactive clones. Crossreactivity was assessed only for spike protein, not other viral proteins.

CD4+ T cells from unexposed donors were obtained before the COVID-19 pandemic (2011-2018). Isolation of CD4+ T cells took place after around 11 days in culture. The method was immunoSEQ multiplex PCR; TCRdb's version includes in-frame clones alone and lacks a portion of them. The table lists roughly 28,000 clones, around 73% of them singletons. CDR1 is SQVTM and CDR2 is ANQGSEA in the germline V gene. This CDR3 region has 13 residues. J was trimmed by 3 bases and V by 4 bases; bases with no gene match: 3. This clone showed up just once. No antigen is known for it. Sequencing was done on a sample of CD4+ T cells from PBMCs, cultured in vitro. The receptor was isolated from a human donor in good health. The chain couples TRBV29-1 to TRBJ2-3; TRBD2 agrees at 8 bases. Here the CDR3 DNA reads TGCAGCGTTGCCCGCGGGGGGACAGATACGCAGTATTTT. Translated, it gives CSVARGGTDTQYF.